Each of the 10 T cell receptor beta chains below was sequenced from the same sample in a study of CD8+CD57+ T cells in acquired aplastic anemia. The use of genomic DNA as template underpinned the TCR beta VDJ and CDR3 profiling. TCRdb redid the calling of the reads with MiXCR, one entry per CDR3 protein. The table has hundreds of thousands of distinct CDR3 sequences, 60% to 80% seen once. Sample: sorted CD4+, CD8+, or CD8+CD57+ T cells (not recorded which) from PBMCs. The receptors derive from a human donor in good health, serving as a control.

The gene calls are TRBV7-9 and TRBJ1-2; 7 positions agree with TRBD1. V dropped 6 bases and J dropped 8; count of bases not matched to a gene: 12. Germline V gene sequence: CDR1 SEHNR, CDR2 FQNEAQ (reference sequence). The CDR3 totals 14 residues. The CDR3 bases are TGTGCCAGCAGGTCAAGCGGGACAGCCGGCGGCTACACCTTC. Residues: CASRSSGTAGGYTF.

The CDR3 reads CASSELGSNPHKHF. In nucleotides, the CDR3 is TGTGCCAGCAGTGAACTGGGGTCAAATCCCCACAAGCATTTT. J is TRBJ1-5 and V is TRBV9; no firm D call. Germline loops: CDR1 SGDLS, CDR2 YYNGEE. This CDR3 is built from 14 residues. Trimming pared 5 bases from V and 14 bases from J, leaving 23 bases between.

This clonotype was observed at least ten times. The chain recombines TRBV7-2 with TRBJ1-5, with a weak D call TRBD1 (5 bases). The CDR3 totals 15 residues. Trimming took 5 bases from V and 6 from J, leaving 17 bases between them. Per germline, CDR1 SGHTA and CDR2 FQGNSA. The CDR3 reads CASSPSLRGGQPQHF. DNA for the CDR3: TGTGCCAGCAGCCCTAGCCTAAGGGGCGGTCAGCCCCAGCATTTT.

About this clonotype itself: The junction shows a germline mismatch at one end, possibly a read error. The V gene is TRBV9, the J gene TRBJ1-6; the D is unclear. The CDR3 runs 14 residues. Germline-derived CDR1 and CDR2 are SGDLS and YYNGEE. CDR3 sequence reads: CASSGGGAAVPRDF. CDR3 nucleotide sequence: TGTGCCAGCAGCGGTGGTGGTGCAGCAGTACCTCGGGACTTT.

This clonotype has ten or more counts. V and J are TRBV5-6 and TRBJ2-5; D is perhaps TRBD2 (5 bases). This CDR3 region has 13 residues. The germline V and J ends were trimmed by 1 base and 5 bases, with 9 bases remaining between them. Germline CDR1 reads SGHDT; CDR2 reads YYEEEE. The CDR3 loop reads CASSLTRPETQYF. Written as DNA, the CDR3 is TGTGCCAGCAGCTTGACTAGACCCGAGACCCAGTACTTC.

This clonotype turned up a few times. The V and J genes are TRBV24-1 and TRBJ2-2; D unresolved. This CDR3 has 14 amino acids. Germline V lookup: CDR1 KGHDR, CDR2 SFDVKD. The ends were cut back, 6 bases at V and 0 bases at J, with 7 bases in the middle. CDR3 sequence: CATSSRTNTGELFF. For the CDR3, the DNA is TGTGCCACCAGTAGCCGGACGAACACCGGGGAGCTGTTTTTT.

This clonotype was picked up a small number of times. A much larger clone differs from this one at a single base, so this may be a read error. No DNA is shown, since the ends of the CDR3 on it are uncertain; the CDR3 is the one TCRdb lists. The chain uses TRBV20-1 and TRBJ1-2. Germline V lookup: CDR1 DFQATT, CDR2 SNEGSKA (reference sequence). The CDR3 is 15 residues long, counting both termini. CDR3 sequence: CSAEGRTPPYYGCTF.

The chain is built from TRBV5-6 and TRBJ2-5; D might be TRBD1 (6 bases). The length of the CDR3 is 15 residues. Between the trimmed V and J ends, which lost 4 bases and 1 base, there was a span of 14 bases. Germline V gene sequence: CDR1 SGHDT, CDR2 YYEEEE. CDR3 residues: CASSPRADSQETQYF. The CDR3 coding sequence is TGTGCCAGCAGCCCCCGGGCGGACAGCCAAGAGACCCAGTACTTC. The full variable domain, completed using reference TRBV5-6 and TRBJ2-5, is DAGVTQSPTHLIKTRGQQVTLRCSPKSGHDTVSWYQQALGQGPQFIFQYYEEEERQRGNFPDRFSGHQFPNYSSELNVNALLLGDSALYLCASSPRADSQETQYFGPGTRLLVL.

This clonotype was counted a single time. The CDR3 is CSVKFRGAFGNEQFF. CDR3 nucleotide sequence: TGCAGCGTTAAGTTTCGGGGGGCCTTCGGGAATGAGCAGTTCTTC. The chain is built from TRBV29-1 and TRBJ2-1, with D perhaps matching TRBD2 (7 bases). V shed 5 bases and J shed 7 bases, with 21 bases lying between them. Germline V gives CDR1 SQVTM, CDR2 ANQGSEA. CDR3 length: 15 residues.

The chain uses TRBV4-1 and TRBJ1-6, with 8 bases fitting TRBD1. The J segment lost 7 bases and the V segment lost 0 bases, leaving 5 bases of the junction unmatched. Germline V gene lookup returns CDR1 MGHRA and CDR2 YSYEKL. The CDR3 runs 16 residues. The CDR3 here is CASSQDLRQGNSPLHF. CDR3 nucleotide sequence: TGCGCCAGCAGCCAAGACCTAAGACAGGGGAATTCACCCCTCCACTTT.